Listed here are 6 T cell receptor beta chains from one sample, sequenced in a study of T cell repertoires in cytomegalovirus infection. TCRdb re-analysed the reads in MiXCR, keeping a single row per CDR3 protein. The sample has about 680,000 distinct CDR3 sequences, around 24% seen once. Sequencing was performed on CD8+ T cells from PBMCs. The source of these receptors is a human donor in good health (CMV status not recorded). Some clones in this sample may be carry-over from other donors' samples.

V gene TRBV7-9 combines with J gene TRBJ2-7; possible D gene TRBD2, 6 bases. CDR3 length: 16 amino acids. CDR1 is SEHNR and CDR2 is FQNEAQ in the germline V gene (reference sequence). V was pared by 4 bases and J by 1 base, with 17 bases between. This CDR3 reads CASSSLSGVKSYEQYF. CDR3 DNA sequence: TGTGCCAGCAGCTCCCTTTCGGGGGTAAAGTCCTACGAGCAGTACTTC.

The V and J genes are TRBV12-5 and TRBJ2-1; tentative D call: TRBD2 (5 bases). The CDR3 is made up of 15 amino acids. Germline loops: CDR1 LGHNT, CDR2 FRNRAP. V was trimmed by 0 bases and J by 2 bases, leaving 8 bases between them. CDR3 in amino acids: CASGLVGLAYNEQFF. The CDR3 DNA reads TGTGCTAGTGGTTTGGTAGGACTGGCCTACAATGAGCAGTTCTTC.

This clonotype showed up just a few times. V usage is TRBV29-1 and J usage is TRBJ2-5; tentative D call: TRBD1 (5 bases). The V end was cut by 4 bases, the J end by 1 base, with 16 bases between. The CDR3 consists of 15 residues. Germline V CDR1 and CDR2: SQVTM, ANQGSEA. The CDR3 nucleotides are TGCAGCGTTGGGGCTCAGGGTAAGACCCAAGAGACCCAGTACTTC. Translated: CSVGAQGKTQETQYF.

This clonotype has a handful of counts. A much larger clone differs from this one at a single base, so this may be a read error. This chain links TRBV7-8 with TRBJ2-1; 7 bases match TRBD2. The CDR3 runs 16 residues. Trimming at V came to 5 bases and at J to 2 bases, leaving 9 bases not matched to a gene. Germline CDR1 SGHVS, CDR2 FQNEAQ. The DNA of the CDR3 is TGTGCCAGCAGCATCCTAGCGGTCAACACCTACAATGAGCAGTTCTTC. It is translated as CASSILAVNTYNEQFF.

This clonotype was recorded at least ten times. The rearrangement uses TRBV4-1 and TRBJ2-5; TRBD2 agrees at 9 bases. The CDR3 has 16 residues. Germline V gives CDR1 MGHRA, CDR2 YSYEKL. The ends lost 4 bases at V and 1 base at J; junction bases unmatched: 7. The CDR3 bases are TGCGCCAGCAGCCGAGTAGCGGGGGATCTCCAAGAGACCCAGTACTTC. Encoded protein: CASSRVAGDLQETQYF.

CDR3 amino acids: CSVPGTGTYNEQFF. CDR3 DNA: TGCAGCGTACCCGGGACAGGGACATACAATGAGCAGTTCTTC. This chain connects TRBV29-1 to TRBJ2-1, with 9 bases fitting TRBD1. Germline values: CDR1 SQVTM, CDR2 ANQGSEA. V shed 6 bases and J 4 bases; nucleotides not matched to a gene: 7. The CDR3 has 14 amino acids.